A single sample gave rise to the 21 T cell receptor beta chains below, sequenced in a study of OX40 agonist ivuxolimab in advanced cancers. Using immunoSEQ multiplex PCR, the repertoire was profiled, and TCRdb retains in-frame clones only, with some absent. In the table there are some 76,000 clones, about 93% of which are singletons. The sequencing here drew on CD4+ or CD8+ T cells sorted from blood, taken in a trial of the OX40 agonist ivuxolimab. Receptors originate from an adult with an advanced solid tumor such as melanoma, head and neck, liver or kidney cancer.

Notes on this clone: An end of the junction does not agree with germline; a read error may underlie this. The chain combines TRBV7-2 with TRBJ2-3, with TRBD2 as a possible D gene (6 bases). The CDR3 runs to 15 residues. CDR1 SGHTA and CDR2 FQGNSA come from the germline V gene. CDR3 loop: CASSPNVRGTDTQYF. In DNA, the CDR3 is TGTGCCAGCAGCCCAAATGTGCGGGGCACGGATACGCAGTATTTT.

The chain is built from TRBV5-1 and TRBJ1-3; D gene unclear. The CDR3 covers 13 residues. Trimming pared 3 bases from V and 2 bases from J, leaving 6 bases between. Germline CDR1 and CDR2: SGHRS and YFSETQ. CDR3 sequence: CASSSRTGNTIYF. The CDR3 DNA reads as TGCGCCAGCAGCTCCCGAACTGGAAACACCATATATTTT.

The chain uses TRBV27 and TRBJ2-7; 9 nucleotides align to TRBD2. The CDR3 consists of 15 residues. Unmatched junction bases numbered 8, after V lost 5 bases and J lost 3 bases. Germline assignment: CDR1 MNHEY and CDR2 SMNVEV (reference sequence). The CDR3 loop reads CASSLTSGSFYEQYF. CDR3 nucleotide sequence: TGTGCCAGCAGTCTAACTAGCGGGTCTTTCTACGAGCAGTACTTC.

V and J are TRBV28 and TRBJ2-7; 7 nucleotides line up with TRBD1. The CDR3 extends over 13 amino acids. The junction had 1 base not matched to a gene; V was cut back by 3 bases and J by 2 bases. Germline values: CDR1 MDHEN, CDR2 SYDVKM. The CDR3 DNA is TGTGCCAGCAGTTTTGGACAGGCCTACGAGCAGTACTTC. This encodes CASSFGQAYEQYF.

The J gene is TRBJ1-1, the V gene TRBV29-1, with D perhaps matching TRBD1 (5 bases). The V end lost 3 bases, the J end lost 0 bases, and 11 bases lay between the germline ends. The CDR3 is 14 residues long. Germline V gene sequence: CDR1 SQVTM, CDR2 ANQGSEA. The CDR3 protein is CSVDGGALNTEAFF. Here the CDR3 DNA reads TGCAGCGTTGATGGCGGGGCACTGAACACTGAAGCTTTCTTT.

V gene TRBV9 combines with J gene TRBJ2-1; tentatively, D is TRBD2 (5 bases). The CDR3 consists of 15 residues. The germline V gene has CDR1 SGDLS and CDR2 YYNGEE. Deletions cut 1 base from V and 3 bases from J, with 11 bases between. The CDR3 coding sequence is TGTGCCAGCAGCGTACTCACCGGGGTCTACAATGAGCAGTTCTTC. This sequence encodes CASSVLTGVYNEQFF.

The rearrangement uses TRBV27 and TRBJ2-1, with 9 bases lining up with TRBD2. J was trimmed by 1 base and V by 5 bases; bases with no gene match: 6. Germline assignment: CDR1 MNHEY and CDR2 SMNVEV (reference sequence). CDR3 length: 16 amino acids. DNA for the CDR3: TGTGCCAGCAGTATAGCGGGAGTTATATCCTACAATGAGCAGTTCTTC. Translating it yields CASSIAGVISYNEQFF.

The J gene is TRBJ2-1, the V gene TRBV29-1; D gene ambiguous. V gave up 0 bases and J gave up 6 bases, with 18 bases separating them. The CDR3 loop spans 16 amino acids. The germline V gene has CDR1 SQVTM and CDR2 ANQGSEA. In DNA, the CDR3 is TGCAGCGTTGAAGACCGACCACTACCGGTGTCCAATGAGCAGTTCTTC. It encodes CSVEDRPLPVSNEQFF.

The rearrangement links TRBV6-5 to TRBJ2-1; weak D call: TRBD1 (5 bases). Trimming stripped 2 bases from V and 4 bases from J, with 6 bases between. The CDR3 is 13 amino acids. The germline gives CDR1 MNHEY, CDR2 SVGAGI. CDR3 sequence: CASSYGAYNEQFF. The DNA of the CDR3 is TGTGCCAGCAGTTACGGGGCTTACAATGAGCAGTTCTTC.

This rearrangement joins TRBV30 to TRBJ2-2; tentatively, D is TRBD2 (6 bases). The germline gives CDR1 GTSNPN, CDR2 SVGIG (reference sequence). Trimming took 7 bases from V and 5 from J, leaving 11 bases between them. This CDR3 spans 12 amino acids. CDR3 coding DNA: TGTGCCTTTCAGGGACTTACCGGGGAGCTGTTTTTT. It is translated as CAFQGLTGELFF. The full variable domain, with the rest looked up from reference TRBV30 and TRBJ2-2, is SQTIHQWPATLVQPVGSPLSLECTVEGTSNPNLYWYRQAAGRGLQLLFYSVGIGQISSEVPQNLSASRPQDRQFILSSKKLLLSDSGFYLCAFQGLTGELFFGEGSRLTVL.

The chain carries TRBV7-9 and TRBJ1-4; a weak D match, TRBD1 (5 bases). Trimming stripped 3 bases from V and 8 bases from J, with 10 bases between. CDR1 is SEHNR, CDR2 FQNEAQ, per germline (reference sequence). CDR3 length: 13 residues. CDR3 coding DNA: TGTGCCAGCAGCTTGGGGGTGAGGGAAAAACTGTTTTTT. This codes for CASSLGVREKLFF. The variable domain in full, with the rest retrieved from reference TRBV7-9 and TRBJ1-4, is DTGVSQNPRHKITKRGQNVTFRCDPISEHNRLYWYRQTLGQGPEFLTYFQNEAQLEKSRLLSDRFSAERPKGSFSTLEIQRTEQGDSAMYLCASSLGVREKLFFGSGTQLSVL.

The chain links TRBV6-1 to TRBJ1-5, with 10 bases fitting TRBD1. CDR3 length: 15 amino acids. Per the germline V gene, CDR1 is MNHNS and CDR2 is SASEGT. V shed 4 bases, J shed 6 bases, and the junction held 6 bases outside the gene matches. As DNA, the CDR3 is TGTGCCAGCAGTGGAGACAGGGGGCTTGGTCAGCCCCAGCATTTT. This sequence encodes CASSGDRGLGQPQHF.

This chain connects TRBV6-5 to TRBJ1-1; D remains ambiguous. The germline V gene has CDR1 MNHEY and CDR2 SVGAGI. V was clipped by 4 bases and J by 9 bases, with 24 bases between them. This CDR3 contains 16 residues. CDR3 loop: CASSSPSYFHHKQAFF. In DNA, the CDR3 is TGTGCCAGCAGTTCCCCCTCCTATTTTCATCATAAGCAAGCTTTCTTT.

The chain has TRBV5-1 and TRBJ2-7; 11 bases are shared with TRBD2. Germline V gene lookup returns CDR1 SGHRS and CDR2 YFSETQ. Trimming removed 2 bases from V and 5 bases from J; junction bases left unmatched: 6. The CDR3 extends over 15 amino acids. CDR3: CASSFIAGGQDEQYF. The CDR3 bases are TGCGCCAGCAGCTTTATAGCGGGGGGGCAAGACGAGCAGTACTTC.

The V call is TRBV27, the J call TRBJ2-7; the match to TRBD1 covers 7 bases. Trimming removed 1 base from V and 4 bases from J; junction bases left unmatched: 4. CDR1 is MNHEY and CDR2 is SMNVEV in the germline V gene (reference sequence). The CDR3 covers 14 residues. The CDR3 sequence is CASSLYAQGYEQYF. The CDR3 nucleotides are TGTGCCAGCAGTTTATACGCACAGGGGTACGAGCAGTACTTC.

The chain combines TRBV6-5 with TRBJ1-5; D unclear. Deletions cut 3 bases from V and 6 bases from J, with 15 bases between. Germline V CDR1 and CDR2: MNHEY, SVGAGI. The CDR3 is made up of 15 amino acids. This CDR3 is CASSYSGLGSQPQHF. DNA for the CDR3: TGTGCCAGCAGTTATTCAGGTTTGGGCAGTCAGCCCCAGCATTTT.

Notes on this clone: One junction end does not reproduce the germline sequence, and a read error may be involved. The chain has TRBV6-5 and TRBJ2-4, with no clear D. Germline V gene data show CDR1 as MNHEY and CDR2 as SVGAGI. CDR3 size: 11 residues. CDR3 amino acids: CVSSYGDIQYF. CDR3 coding DNA: TGTGTCAGCAGTTACGGCGACATTCAGTACTTC.

This chain connects TRBV4-3 to TRBJ1-1; D possibly corresponds to TRBD1 (6 bases). V lost 0 bases and J 0 bases, leaving 11 bases between the germline ends. The germline gives CDR1 LGHNA, CDR2 YSLEER. CDR3 size: 16 residues. The CDR3 DNA reads as TGCGCCAGCAGCCAAGATCCTGGGGGCCTGAACACTGAAGCTTTCTTT. Its protein product is CASSQDPGGLNTEAFF.

V gene TRBV11-2 combines with J gene TRBJ1-2, with 9 bases matching TRBD1. V gave up 4 bases and J gave up 8 bases; unmatched junction bases: 11. Per germline, CDR1 SGHAT and CDR2 FQNNGV. This CDR3 comprises 15 residues. The CDR3 loop reads CASSSDRGTQRGYTF. For the CDR3, the DNA is TGTGCCAGCAGCTCCGACAGGGGGACTCAGAGGGGCTACACCTTC.

This clone was detected once. Other nucleotide sequences in the sample specify the same CDR3. CDR3 residues: CASSYEGAGGYTF. Here the CDR3 DNA reads TGTGCCAGCAGTTACGAAGGCGCAGGTGGCTACACCTTC. The chain joins TRBV6-5 to TRBJ1-2; no clear D gene. The CDR3 contains 13 residues. The germline CDR1 and CDR2 sequences are MNHEY and SVGAGI. V lost 2 bases, J lost 7 bases, and 11 bases lay in between.

The chain is built from TRBV15 and TRBJ1-5; possible D gene TRBD1, 5 bases. V was shortened by 8 bases and J by 2 bases, with 19 bases between the two germline ends. The germline V gene has CDR1 LNHNV and CDR2 YYDKDF (reference sequence). This CDR3 comprises 16 residues. CDR3 in amino acids: CATDDSGDYGNQPQHF. The CDR3 nucleotides are TGTGCCACCGATGACTCGGGGGATTACGGCAATCAGCCCCAGCATTTT.